One sample yielded the 17 T cell receptor beta chains listed below, sequenced in a study of identical twins. One entry per CDR3 protein, called by TCRdb with MiXCR from the 5' RACE reads. Among 400,000 to 600,000 distinct CDR3 sequences listed, approximately 20% were seen once. These same records also appear under a second study, on yellow fever vaccine responses in identical twins.

The sequencing input was CD4+ T cells sorted from blood. The receptors were sampled from a woman aged 18-29 years in good health.

The rearrangement uses TRBV20-1 and TRBJ2-7, with 11 bases that match TRBD2. After removal of 0 bases from V and 7 bases from J, the junction contained 8 bases not matched to a gene. The CDR3 length is 15 residues. Germline CDR1 is DFQATT and CDR2 is SNEGSKA (reference sequence). The CDR3 sequence: CSARDPTSGTGEQYV. The CDR3, as DNA: TGCAGTGCTAGAGATCCGACTAGCGGGACGGGGGAGCAGTACGTC.

This rearrangement joins TRBV6-5 to TRBJ2-7; 9 bases map to TRBD1. J lost 3 bases, V lost 7 bases, and 1 base had no gene match. Germline assignment: CDR1 MNHEY and CDR2 SVGAGI. CDR3 length equals 12 residues. The CDR3 DNA sequence: TGTGCCAGCATGGGACAGGGCTACGAGCAGTACTTC. Translated: CASMGQGYEQYF.

This clonotype occurred a few times. The chain has TRBV5-1 and TRBJ2-5, with D possibly being TRBD1 (6 bases). V was trimmed by 5 bases and J by 2 bases, leaving 16 bases between them. Germline assignment: CDR1 SGHRS and CDR2 YFSETQ. The CDR3 covers 15 residues. CDR3 sequence: CASRTSTGTQETQYF. The CDR3 DNA is TGCGCCAGCAGAACCTCAACCGGGACACAAGAGACCCAGTACTTC. The whole variable domain, remainder taken from reference TRBV5-1 and TRBJ2-5, is KAGVTQTPRYLIKTRGQQVTLSCSPISGHRSVSWYQQTPGQGLQFLFEYFSETQRNKGNFPGRFSGRQFSNSRSEMNVSTLELGDSALYLCASRTSTGTQETQYFGPGTRLLVL.

This clonotype appeared many times. This chain links TRBV21-1 with TRBJ2-1; the table's D call of TRBD1 was not tested on the DNA. TRBV21-1 is listed as a pseudogene. This CDR3 region has 17 residues. Here the CDR3 reads CASSPRHRVWAYNEQFF. CDR3 coding DNA: TGTGCCAGCAGCCCTCGGCACCGGGTTTGGGCCTACAATGAGCAGTTCTTC.

This clonotype was picked up many times. For the CDR3, the DNA is TGTGCCAGCAGCTTAAGTGGGTTGGATGAGCAGTTCTTC. This encodes CASSLSGLDEQFF. The rearrangement links TRBV7-3 to TRBJ2-1; D is undetermined. Germline CDR1 SGHTA, CDR2 FQGTGA. The V end lost 1 base, the J end lost 8 bases, and 9 bases lay between the germline ends. The CDR3 sequence is 13 residues long. Full variable domain (rest looked up from reference TRBV7-3 and TRBJ2-1): GAGVSQTPSNKVTEKGKYVELRCDPISGHTALYWYRQSLGQGPEFLIYFQGTGAADDSGLPNDRFFAVRPEGSVSTLKIQRTERGDSAVYLCASSLSGLDEQFFGPGTRLTVL.

In DNA form, the CDR3 reads TGCAGTGCTACCCCGACAGGGGGAGTAAGGGGCTACACCTTC. It specifies CSATPTGGVRGYTF. J is TRBJ1-2 and V is TRBV20-1, with 9 bases lining up with TRBD1. Germline lookup yields CDR1 DFQATT and CDR2 SNEGSKA (reference sequence). The junction had 11 bases not matched to a gene; V was cut back by 4 bases and J by 8 bases. The CDR3 loop spans 14 amino acids.

The CDR3 sequence is CASSEHFEAFF. For the CDR3, the DNA is TGTGCCAGCAGTGAACATTTTGAAGCTTTCTTT. The chain recombines TRBV2 with TRBJ1-1; D gene ambiguous. This CDR3 contains 11 residues. The germline CDR1 and CDR2 sequences are SNHLY and FYNNEI. The V gene lost 2 bases and the J gene lost 7 bases, with 5 bases spanning the gap.

As regards this clonotype: Given a much more abundant clone one base away, this may be a read error. The chain uses TRBV12-3 or TRBV12-4 and TRBJ2-4; D not resolved. The CDR3 length is 13 residues. The V end lost 3 bases, the J end lost 0 bases, and 3 bases lay between the germline ends. CDR3 amino acids: CASSLTAKNIQYF. DNA for the CDR3: TGTGCCAGCAGTTTGACAGCCAAAAACATTCAGTACTTC.

This clonotype was seen only a few times. The V call is TRBV15, the J call TRBJ2-5, with D uncertain. V was pared by 1 base and J by 5 bases, with 8 bases between. The CDR3 is 13 amino acids. Germline loops: CDR1 LNHNV, CDR2 YYDKDF (reference sequence). CDR3 sequence: CATSRGLGETQYF. CDR3 DNA: TGTGCCACCAGCAGAGGACTGGGGGAGACCCAGTACTTC.

This clonotype was detected only a few times. This chain links TRBV5-6 with TRBJ2-1; D is uncertain. The germline V and J ends were trimmed by 2 bases and 0 bases, with 6 bases remaining between them. This CDR3 comprises 14 residues. CDR1 is SGHDT, CDR2 YYEEEE, per germline. The CDR3 loop is CASSFWSSYNEQFF. The CDR3 bases are TGTGCCAGCAGCTTTTGGAGCTCCTACAATGAGCAGTTCTTC.

This chain links TRBV3-1 with TRBJ2-1; D assignment may be TRBD1 or TRBD2 (5 bases each). The germline V gene has CDR1 LGHDT and CDR2 YNNKEL (reference sequence). The CDR3 covers 14 residues. V was pared by 4 bases and J by 6 bases, with 13 bases between. CDR3 in amino acids: CASSLRDQANEQFF. CDR3 nucleotide sequence: TGTGCCAGCAGCCTACGGGACCAAGCCAATGAGCAGTTCTTC.

This clonotype was seen a handful of times. The chain is built from TRBV4-1 and TRBJ2-2, with TRBD2 matching over 7 bases. The germline V gene has CDR1 MGHRA and CDR2 YSYEKL. The CDR3 totals 15 residues. The V segment lost 1 base and the J segment 5 bases; nucleotides outside the gene matches: 4. The CDR3, as DNA: TGCGCCAGCAGCCAAGGTGGACTAGGGACCGGGGAGCTGTTTTTT. This codes for CASSQGGLGTGELFF.

This chain links TRBV5-1 with TRBJ2-2, with D perhaps TRBD1 or TRBD2 (5 bases each). CDR3 size: 12 residues. Trimming left V 7 bases short and J 7 bases short, with 11 bases between. From germline, CDR1 is SGHRS and CDR2 YFSETQ. CDR3 region: CASDGGDGELFF. The CDR3 DNA is TGCGCCAGCGATGGGGGAGACGGGGAGCTGTTTTTT. Together with reference TRBV5-1 and TRBJ2-2, the CDR3 gives the full variable domain: KAGVTQTPRYLIKTRGQQVTLSCSPISGHRSVSWYQQTPGQGLQFLFEYFSETQRNKGNFPGRFSGRQFSNSRSEMNVSTLELGDSALYLCASDGGDGELFFGEGSRLTVL.

This clonotype appeared a few times. V usage is TRBV20-1 and J usage is TRBJ2-7; TRBD1 is a possible D gene (6 bases). The CDR3 contains 15 residues. Germline CDR1 and CDR2: DFQATT and SNEGSKA (reference sequence). The ends were cut back, 3 bases at V and 3 bases at J, with 18 bases in the middle. In nucleotides, the CDR3 is TGCAGTGCTAGTAGTCCGGGACAAGTTAGCTACGAGCAGTACTTC. Protein product: CSASSPGQVSYEQYF.

The chain couples TRBV6-1 to TRBJ2-3, with 9 nucleotides matching TRBD2. V shed 7 bases, J shed 6 bases, and the junction held 14 bases outside the gene matches. CDR3 length: 16 amino acids. Germline V lookup: CDR1 MNHNS, CDR2 SASEGT. The CDR3 DNA reads as TGTGCCAGCACCCCGAAAATTAGCGGGGGAGGGGATACGCAGTATTTT. The encoded protein is CASTPKISGGGDTQYF.

V gene TRBV5-1 combines with J gene TRBJ1-2; D is perhaps TRBD1 (6 bases). V was trimmed by 5 bases and J by 3 bases, leaving 14 bases between them. Germline values: CDR1 SGHRS, CDR2 YFSETQ. CDR3 size: 14 residues. CDR3 coding DNA: TGCGCCAGCAGGGCTGGGGGGGCCGACTATGGCTACACCTTC. It yields the protein CASRAGGADYGYTF.

This clonotype was seen a single time. This chain connects TRBV29-1 to TRBJ2-3; TRBD2 aligns across 7 bases. This CDR3 region has 14 residues. Germline CDR1 and CDR2: SQVTM and ANQGSEA. Germline trimming cut 4 bases from V and 3 bases from J; bases unmatched to any gene: 7. The DNA for the CDR3 is TGCAGCGTTGGCGGGGGAAGTCGTACAGATACGCAGTATTTT. Residues: CSVGGGSRTDTQYF.